A few counts support the clone carrying this T cell receptor beta chain. Its target is not known. The entry originates in a study of blood T cells in healthy people across ages. Study-level points and caveats: With naive T cell percentage, TCR beta diversity showed a strong correlation. Diversity was higher, and naive CD4+ cells more numerous, in long-lived donors than in aged donors.

Primers used in a second PCR of roughly 7 to 12 cycles were a sample-barcoded 5' primer and a J-beta primer mix. MiXCR, applied by TCRdb to the 5' RACE reads, yields one record per CDR3 protein. The top ten hold 3% to 4.5% of the sample, which has around 520,000 distinct CDR3 sequences, roughly a quarter seen once. Trimming took off 3 bases at V and 0 bases at J, with 9 bases between the two ends. CDR1 SGHNT and CDR2 YENEEA come from the germline V gene. CDR3 size: 16 residues. This same sample was also part of a study on T cells of mothers and their children. That source adds: RNA that had been extracted went wholly into cDNA synthesis, at about 1.5 ug per 15 ul.

This sequence joins TRBV11-3 and TRBJ2-6; no firm D call. The sequence was obtained from a boy between 2 and 10 years old in good health. The specimen sequenced was blood. The CDR3 bases are TGTGCCAGCAGCTTGTCCGGCCCCTCTGGGGCCAACGTCCTGACTTTC. Translation: CASSLSGPSGANVLTF.